The rows below give T cell receptor beta chains drawn from one sample of a study of T cell changes during pregnancy in multiple sclerosis. Repertoires were generated with immunoSEQ multiplex PCR, while TCRdb's copy carries only in-frame clones and drops some. This table has around 17,000 clones, around 97% appearing once. Sequencing was performed on peripheral blood, taken in the third trimester of pregnancy. Receptors originate from a female donor with multiple sclerosis, enrolled in a pregnancy study. The CDR3 runs from the conserved cysteine through the conserved F or W. A D gene is named only where the DNA matches it firmly. Size is omitted from some rows. Given values are once, few, many or a class for expanded clones.

clone_size j_call v_call d_call cdr3_aa cdr3_nt
. TRBJ2-4 TRBV19 . CATHRQGSKLQYF TGTGCCACCCACCGACAAGGATCGAAACTTCAGTACTTC
. TRBJ1-1 TRBV19 . CASTPGGIEAFF TGTGCCAGTACCCCGGGGGGGATTGAAGCTTTCTTT
. TRBJ1-2 TRBV15 . CATSDETVGNYGYTF TGTGCCACCAGCGACGAGACAGTTGGAAACTATGGCTACACCTTC
. TRBJ1-5 TRBV5-1 . CASSLGGDQPQHF TGCGCCAGCAGCTTGGGGGGGGATCAGCCCCAGCATTTT
. TRBJ2-3 TRBV14 . CASSQAPRFLFQDTQYF TGTGCCAGCAGCCAAGCCCCTAGGTTCCTCTTCCAAGATACGCAGTATTTT
. TRBJ2-3 TRBV29-1 TRBD2 CSVEDPMAGGSTDTQYF TGCAGCGTTGAAGATCCCATGGCGGGGGGGAGCACAGATACGCAGTATTTT
once TRBJ2-2 TRBV27 . CASSFTNTGELFF TGTGCCAGCAGTTTTACGAACACCGGGGAGCTGTTTTTT
. TRBJ2-7 TRBV19 TRBD1 CASSDRGGKSYEQYF TGTGCCAGTAGCGACAGGGGTGGTAAGTCCTACGAGCAGTACTTC
. TRBJ1-5 TRBV6-1 TRBD1 CASRRTGVSNQPQHF TGTGCCAGCAGGAGGACAGGGGTCTCCAATCAGCCCCAGCATTTT
once TRBJ1-4 TRBV28 TRBD1 CASSLTGQGNEKLFF TGTGCCAGCAGTTTAACGGGACAGGGAAATGAAAAACTGTTTTTT
medium-sized TRBJ1-6 TRBV14 . CASSQDNLFNSPLHF TGTGCCAGCAGCCAAGATAACTTATTTAATTCACCCCTCCACTTT
. TRBJ1-3 TRBV28 . CASSLRAAQNTIYF TGTGCCAGCAGTTTGCGCGCAGCGCAAAACACCATATATTTT
once TRBJ1-1 TRBV7-9 TRBD1 CASSSVQGGWGNTEAFF TGTGCCAGCAGCTCCGTCCAGGGGGGATGGGGGAACACTGAAGCTTTCTTT
once TRBJ1-4 TRBV4-3 . CASSETLILAREKLFF TGCGCCAGCAGCGAGACCCTGATACTTGCTAGGGAAAAACTGTTTTTT
. TRBJ2-3 TRBV10-3 . CAIDGGANTDTQYF TGTGCCATCGATGGCGGGGCTAACACAGATACGCAGTATTTT
. TRBJ2-1 TRBV30 . CAWSPGSNEQFF TGTGCCTGGAGTCCCGGGAGCAATGAGCAGTTCTTC
. TRBJ2-7 TRBV6-5 . CASSYQVSYEQYF TGTGCCAGCAGTTACCAGGTCTCCTACGAGCAGTACTTC
. TRBJ2-5 TRBV7-6 . CATSGETKQETQYF TGTGCCACCTCCGGAGAGACTAAACAAGAGACCCAGTACTTC
. TRBJ2-3 TRBV6-1 . CASSRSFTGDTQYF TGTGCCAGCAGTCGGTCCTTCACGGGAGATACGCAGTATTTT
. TRBJ1-5 TRBV7-2 . CASSLQGNQPQHF TGTGCCAGCAGCTTACAGGGGAATCAGCCCCAGCATTTT
once TRBJ2-4 TRBV7-9 . CASKGVGNIQYF TGTGCCAGCAAGGGGGTGGGAAACATTCAGTACTTC
once TRBJ2-1 TRBV28 TRBD2 CASIESQGLAEQFF TGTGCCAGCATCGAAAGTCAGGGACTAGCGGAGCAGTTCTTC
. TRBJ1-6 TRBV19 TRBD1 CASTPGQVISSYNSPLHF TGTGCCAGTACCCCGGGACAGGTTATAAGCTCCTATAATTCACCCCTCCACTTT
. TRBJ1-1 TRBV29-1 TRBD1 CSVPAVSGTGGTEAFF TGCAGCGTCCCAGCTGTCTCCGGGACAGGGGGCACTGAAGCTTTCTTT
. TRBJ1-1 TRBV18 . CASQTRGDTEAFF TGTGCCAGCCAAACCCGGGGAGATACTGAAGCTTTCTTT
. TRBJ1-1 TRBV13 TRBD1 CASSFSGTGPMNTEAFF TGTGCCAGCAGCTTTTCCGGGACAGGGCCTATGAACACTGAAGCTTTCTTT
once TRBJ1-5 TRBV19 TRBD1 CASISGTGAQQPQHF TGTGCCAGTATCTCCGGGACAGGGGCTCAACAGCCCCAGCATTTT
. TRBJ2-1 TRBV5-1 TRBD2 CASSFVPSGGVYNEQFF TGCGCCAGCAGCTTCGTACCTAGCGGGGGGGTCTACAATGAGCAGTTCTTC
. TRBJ2-3 TRBV7-6 . CASSDRTGSGDTQYF TGTGCCAGCAGCGATCGGACGGGATCCGGAGATACGCAGTATTTT
. TRBJ1-2 TRBV7-2 TRBD1 CASSFSGTGNFHYGYTF TGTGCCAGCAGCTTCTCCGGGACAGGCAATTTTCACTATGGCTACACCTTC
. TRBJ1-5 TRBV7-9 TRBD1 CASSWGQGAIFSNQPQHF TGTGCCAGCAGCTGGGGACAGGGGGCGATTTTTAGCAATCAGCCCCAGCATTTT
. TRBJ2-3 TRBV4-1 . CASSRTPADTDTQYF TGCGCCAGCAGCCGAACCCCAGCGGACACAGATACGCAGTATTTT
. TRBJ2-1 TRBV7-8 . CASSLVRTPNEQFF TGTGCCAGCAGCTTAGTCCGTACACCTAATGAGCAGTTCTTC
. TRBJ2-1 TRBV5-4 TRBD1 CASRRDSYNEQFF TGTGCCAGCAGAAGGGACAGTTACAATGAGCAGTTCTTC
. TRBJ2-3 TRBV18 . CASSNTKGTDTQYF TGTGCCAGCTCAAATACTAAGGGCACAGATACGCAGTATTTT
once TRBJ2-1 TRBV29-1 . CSVKGVGRGYEQFF TGCAGCGTTAAAGGGGTTGGCAGGGGCTATGAGCAGTTCTTC
. TRBJ1-4 TRBV11-2 . CASSLVGGRGHEKLFF TGTGCCAGCAGCTTAGTGGGCGGCAGGGGACACGAAAAACTGTTTTTT
. TRBJ1-1 TRBV19 . CASSTGGQNTEAFF TGTGCCAGTAGTACCGGAGGGCAGAACACTGAAGCTTTCTTT
. TRBJ2-1 TRBV15 . CATSRGERTAHNEQFF TGTGCCACCAGCAGAGGTGAAAGGACAGCTCACAATGAGCAGTTCTTC
. TRBJ2-3 TRBV19 . CANRPGHGGTDTQYF TGTGCCAACAGACCGGGACACGGAGGCACAGATACGCAGTATTTT
. TRBJ2-3 TRBV10-2 TRBD2 CASSGLASTDTQYF TGCGCCAGCAGCGGACTAGCCAGCACAGATACGCAGTATTTT
. TRBJ2-7 TRBV2 . CASSGGDSYEQYF TGTGCCAGCAGTGGGGGCGACTCCTACGAGCAGTACTTC
. TRBJ1-6 TRBV19 TRBD1 CASSIQGVENSPLHF TGTGCCAGTAGTATCCAGGGGGTCGAGAATTCACCCCTCCACTTT
. TRBJ2-1 TRBV2 . CASILGGGSYNEQFF TGTGCCAGCATCCTTGGGGGAGGCTCCTACAATGAGCAGTTCTTC
. TRBJ2-5 TRBV5-1 TRBD2 CASSLGAGGGQETQYF TGCGCCAGCAGCTTGGGTGCGGGAGGTGGGCAAGAGACCCAGTACTTC
once TRBJ2-7 TRBV28 . CASSFLGLRVF TGTGCCAGCAGTTTCCTGGGGCTCCGGGTCTTC
. TRBJ2-7 TRBV7-6 . CASSPSVSYEQYF TGTGCCAGCAGCCCATCGGTCTCCTACGAGCAGTACTTC
. TRBJ2-4 TRBV19 TRBD1 CASSPRRGTKNIQYF TGTGCCAGTAGTCCCCGCAGGGGGACCAAAAACATTCAGTACTTC
. TRBJ2-3 TRBV7-6 TRBD2 CASSQGLAGARDTQYF TGTGCCAGCAGCCAGGGACTAGCGGGGGCGAGGGATACGCAGTATTTT